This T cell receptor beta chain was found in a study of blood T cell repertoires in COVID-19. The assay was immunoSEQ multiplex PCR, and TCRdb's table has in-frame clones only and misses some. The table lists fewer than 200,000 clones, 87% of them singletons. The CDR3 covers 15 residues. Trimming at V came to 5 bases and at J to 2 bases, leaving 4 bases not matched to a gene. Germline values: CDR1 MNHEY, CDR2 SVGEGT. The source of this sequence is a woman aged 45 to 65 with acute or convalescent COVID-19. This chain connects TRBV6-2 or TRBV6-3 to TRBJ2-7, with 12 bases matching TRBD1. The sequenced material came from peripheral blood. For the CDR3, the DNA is TGTGCCAGCAGTCCCGGGACAGGGGGCCCCTACGAGCAGTACTTC. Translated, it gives CASSPGTGGPYEQYF.